This T cell receptor beta chain was captured in a study of beta chain features in type 1 diabetes. All of the isolated RNA was reverse transcribed, so expressed TCRB transcripts were sequenced. There were around 3.5 million reads on average in the naive, central memory and regulatory T cell samples. Repertoires were generated with immunoSEQ multiplex PCR, while TCRdb's copy carries only in-frame clones and drops some. The table has 400,000 to 600,000 clones, roughly 31% seen once; the top ten hold around 0.065%. Germline CDR1 and CDR2: SGDLS and YYNGEE. This CDR3 contains 16 residues. V was clipped by 0 bases and J by 2 bases, with 14 bases between them. This clone was counted between two and nine times. What it binds is unknown. Study results and caveats: In these data, an HLA type influence on TCRB rearrangement remained unresolved.

Sample: naive CD4+ T cells from blood. The chain links TRBV9 to TRBJ2-5; D tentatively reads TRBD1 or TRBD2 (6 bases each). This TCR was recovered from a man aged 18 to 29 in good health. CDR3 coding DNA: TGTGCCAGCAGCGTAGAGGGTAGCGGACAGCAAGAGACCCAGTACTTC. Translated, it gives CASSVEGSGQQETQYF.